A selection of T cell receptor beta chains follows, all from one sample in a study of blood T cell repertoires in COVID-19. Method: immunoSEQ multiplex PCR; TCRdb's copy keeps in-frame clones and lacks some. The data hold about 310,000 clones, with 90% observed a single time. The specimen sequenced was peripheral blood. All receptors come from a woman aged 40 to 50 with COVID-19, enrolled during active disease. The conserved cysteine and the conserved F or W are not part of the CDR3 here. Each record gives: V gene, CDR3 protein.

TRBV7-2 | ASGRHPQATEAF
TRBV4-3 | ASSHLLPPDYGYT
TRBV7-9 | ASSLKNYEQY
TRBV24-1 | ATSDRGHPGDYGYT
TRBV20-1 | SARGRDGYT
TRBV18 | ASSPSQGRLNEKLF
TRBV12-5 | ASGPPRGGYEQY
TRBV27 | ASSFVASGGRQY
TRBV27 | ASSFSTGSGANVLT
TRBV28 | ASSQSGGEGDTQY
TRBV18 | ASSPETGVNEQF
TRBV12-3/TRBV12-4 | ASSPGQGSGYT
TRBV7-2 | ASSPQTGSGNTIY
TRBV28 | ASSVTSGDSYEQY
TRBV7-6 | ASSLAGDRAY
TRBV5-1 | ASRLTLGAGGENEKLF
TRBV3-1/TRBV3-2 | ASSSSKEAFKGQETQY
TRBV3-1/TRBV3-2 | ASSQDVTGTGYRDTQY
TRBV27 | ASSLSSTDTGELF
TRBV19 | ASSRTDSNTEAF
TRBV5-5 | ASSLRGQTQY
TRBV24-1 | ATNTGNTGELF
TRBV6-5 | ASSNLQGMGSPLH
TRBV10-3 | AISEISGRGNTGELF
TRBV4-3 | ASSQGVGGLNGELF
TRBV27 | ASSFMREVDNEQF
TRBV19 | ASSLTSLGEQF
TRBV27 | ASRGILGTYEQY
TRBV4-1 | ASSKVDTQGATNEKLF
TRBV6-5 | ASRMTGLSGNTIY
TRBV6-5 | ASSYSRGRESEQY
TRBV9 | ASSTRAGVNTGELF
TRBV19 | ASSSYQETQY
TRBV18 | ASSPGDRGLRNTEAF
TRBV2 | ASSVGGGLSNQPQH
TRBV19 | ASSIEEGLVYGYT
TRBV7-3 | ASSVKRQGISNQPQH
TRBV7-2 | ASSLGQANTGELF
TRBV28 | ASSLTGGEQY
TRBV7-9 | ASSLVSGSYEQY
TRBV6-2/TRBV6-3 | ASSYGFDRVPYEQY
TRBV19 | ASKVDRGEAF
TRBV4-3 | ASSLRGSYEQY
TRBV19 | ASSNGQGQSPEQY
TRBV5-1 | ASSLGLAGYEQF
TRBV4-3 | ASSQEGTGVETQY
TRBV14 | ASSQARSLLSADTQY
TRBV5-1 | ASSLDLAGGPDTQY
TRBV11-2 | ASSSGPTEAF
TRBV7-3 | ASSPAPGSLYGYT